This T cell receptor (beta chain) appears in the sequencing data of a study of T-cell memory formation after mild COVID-19 listed by TCRdb under 2021. Describing the broader study: TCR sequence clusters from the two donors were largely donor specific. In two donors, T-cell clones that expanded and contracted after mild COVID-19 were followed by sequencing TCRalpha and TCRbeta repertoires longitudinally. The cohort comprised two young, previously healthy adult volunteers, one female and one male. What the authors observed across the whole study: Clones that contracted from day 15 to 85 showed balanced CD4/CD8 phenotypes, whereas a second wave of clones that expanded from day 15 to 37 leaned towards CD4+. SARS-CoV-2 specificity was not confirmed for the second-wave clones peaking on day 37. Some responding clones were detected in pre-infection memory, suggesting pre-existing cross-reactive memory T cells joined the SARS-CoV-2 response. Contracting CD4+ clones were located mainly in the CM and EM memory subsets, whereas CD8+ clones were found to be enriched in EMRA. The study included only two mild cases, and larger cohorts that include severe cases with pre-infection samples were judged to be necessary.

The instrument was an Illumina NovaSeq 6000. cDNA libraries for TCRalpha and TCRbeta were prepared by 5'RACE using constant-segment primers, with sample barcodes and unique molecular identifiers added. Trizol reagent was used to extract RNA from every sample. Amplification of the libraries took two PCR steps, and the second step added a second sample barcode plus Illumina TruSeq adapters. Sequencing of the libraries was done on an Illumina NovaSeq, producing 2 x 150 bp paired-end reads. In the original analysis: Demultiplexing of reads and collapsing into UMI-guided consensus sequences were performed with migec v1.2.7. With mixcr v2.1.11, UMI consensuses were aligned to TRA and TRB V and J templates and assembled into clonotypes. A clonotype was counted as expanded or contracted only if both edgeR and NoisET called the change significant, with noise models trained on biological replicates. For edgeR calls, the thresholds were a false discovery rate-adjusted p below 0.01 and a log2 fold-change of 1. As an exploratory analysis of dynamics, max-normalized trajectories of the 1000 most abundant clonotypes were examined by PCA with hierarchical clustering. Each responding clone was given a CD4 or CD8 phenotype based on the CD4+ and CD8+ repertoires, which had been sequenced separately. The raw public reads went through TCRdb reprocessing: fastp at Q25, MiXCR clone calling, in-frame beta chains kept. Under each unique CDR3 protein, matching rows form one entry showing the most common genes and DNA. TCRdb, not the original authors, processed these V and J calls. This sample gives 550,000 to 600,000 distinct CDR3 sequences in total; roughly 17% of them show up just once. The top ten hold roughly 8.2% of the sample.

Ficoll-Paque density gradient centrifugation was used to isolate PBMCs. The germline V gene specifies SGHDN as CDR1 and FVKESK as CDR2. There are 14 amino acids in the CDR3, from cysteine to phenylalanine inclusive. CDR3 DNA only is kept here, 42 bases in frame from base 1. Trimming takes 4 bases from V and 3 bases from J, and the germline ends sit 10 bases apart. This clonotype was recorded a few times. Its antigen remains unidentified. The sample holds no much larger clone one base away, and base qualities are not on file. The rearranged segments are TRBV14 and TRBJ2-1, with the D gene too uncertain to name. The clonotype was recovered from an adult woman who had mild COVID-19 (a few samples of this study predate the infection). The sample titles of this study are shuffled in the database, so cell type and time point are left out; the donor was told from shared clones. Input material: PBMCs or a T cell subset sorted from them (not recorded which). The DNA sequence is as follows: TGTGCCAGCAGCCCTCAAACTTTCTACAATGAGCAGTTCTTC. This translates into CASSPQTFYNEQFF.